The rows below give T cell receptor beta chains drawn from one sample of a study of T cells in Graves' hyperthyroidism and ophthalmopathy. TCRdb re-called the multiplex PCR reads through MiXCR, storing one row per CDR3 protein. Here the sample spans about 520,000 distinct CDR3 sequences, 20% to 25% being singletons. The source material was blood. Receptors originate from a man younger than 35 with Graves' hyperthyroidism. The CDR3 runs from the conserved cysteine through the conserved F or W. The D gene is left open where the match is weak. Size tells how often a clone was seen (once, few, many) or the class of an expanded clone, and some rows leave it out.

clone size,D gene,V gene,J gene,CDR3 length,CDR3 protein,CDR3 DNA
.,TRBD1,TRBV29-1,TRBJ1-1,14,CSVGRDRVGTEAFF,TGCAGCGTTGGGCGGGACAGGGTAGGAACTGAAGCTTTCTTT
many,TRBD1,TRBV12-3/TRBV12-4,TRBJ1-1,14,CASSGQTGGTEAFF,TGTGCCAGCAGTGGGCAGACAGGGGGCACTGAAGCTTTCTTT
.,TRBD1,TRBV6-1,TRBJ2-3,15,CASSDGYRGTDTQYF,TGTGCCAGCAGTGATGGATACAGGGGAACAGATACGCAGTATTTT
many,.,TRBV2,TRBJ1-5,15,CASSERAGLGQPQHF,TGTGCCAGCAGTGAGAGGGCAGGGCTCGGTCAGCCCCAGCATTTT
many,.,TRBV6-1,TRBJ1-2,13,CASRDSPNYGYTF,TGTGCCAGCAGGGACAGCCCTAACTATGGCTACACCTTC
.,TRBD2,TRBV7-2,TRBJ2-7,14,CASRQSGRLYEQYF,TGTGCCAGCAGACAAAGCGGGAGGCTCTACGAGCAGTACTTC
many,.,TRBV6-1,TRBJ1-2,15,CASRAKGERNLGYTF,TGTGCCAGCAGAGCCAAGGGAGAGAGGAACCTTGGCTACACCTTC
many,.,TRBV30,TRBJ1-1,14,CAWSARGRYTEAFF,TGTGCCTGGAGTGCGAGGGGAAGGTACACTGAAGCTTTCTTT
many,TRBD1,TRBV20-1,TRBJ2-5,13,CSAQPRTGVTQYF,TGCAGTGCTCAGCCCCGGACAGGGGTGACCCAGTACTTC
.,.,TRBV6-1,TRBJ2-7,15,CASSRTANQPYEQYF,TGTGCCAGCAGTCGAACAGCGAATCAACCCTACGAGCAGTACTTC
many,.,TRBV28,TRBJ2-5,16,CASTPRVGNGLETQYF,TGTGCCAGCACCCCGCGGGTCGGGAATGGGTTAGAGACCCAGTACTTC
.,.,TRBV18,TRBJ2-5,14,CASSRSGTGETQYF,TGTGCCAGCTCGCGATCTGGGACCGGAGAGACCCAGTACTTC
many,TRBD1,TRBV6-2/TRBV6-3,TRBJ1-2,14,CASSSGQGRSGYTF,TGTGCCAGCAGCTCGGGACAGGGGCGGAGTGGCTACACCTTC
many,.,TRBV12-3/TRBV12-4,TRBJ1-2,13,CASSRTLSEGYTF,TGTGCCAGCAGCCGGACCCTCTCGGAGGGCTACACCTTC
.,.,TRBV12-3/TRBV12-4,TRBJ1-6,14,CASSPPGLYSPLHF,TGTGCCAGCAGTCCTCCGGGACTGTATTCACCCCTCCACTTT
many,TRBD1,TRBV28,TRBJ1-5,19,CASSLLQGAGLEGNQPQHF,TGTGCCAGCAGTTTGCTCCAGGGGGCAGGTTTGGAAGGCAATCAGCCCCAGCATTTT
many,TRBD1,TRBV11-2,TRBJ2-5,16,CASSLTGDRGQETQYF,TGTGCCAGCAGCCTAACGGGGGACAGGGGGCAAGAGACCCAGTACTTC
once,.,TRBV5-1,TRBJ2-7,15,CASFDPFTYDYEQYF,TGCGCCAGCTTCGACCCGTTCACTTATGACTACGAGCAGTACTTC
many,.,TRBV6-5,TRBJ1-2,16,CASSYSRIAPWGGYTF,TGTGCCAGCAGTTACTCGAGAATTGCCCCCTGGGGTGGCTACACCTTC
many,TRBD1,TRBV27,TRBJ1-2,14,CASSGTGINYGYTF,TGTGCCAGCAGCGGGACAGGGATTAACTATGGCTACACCTTC
many,.,TRBV29-1,TRBJ1-2,16,CSVDWDLTITNYGYTF,TGCAGCGTCGACTGGGACTTAACTATCACTAACTATGGCTACACCTTC
.,.,TRBV19,TRBJ2-2,15,CASSNGRANTGELFF,TGTGCCAGCTCCAACGGGCGGGCGAACACCGGGGAGCTGTTTTTT
many,.,TRBV19,TRBJ2-2,16,CASSIGQLRDTGELFF,TGTGCCAGTAGTATTGGACAATTAAGGGACACCGGGGAGCTGTTTTTT
many,.,TRBV28,TRBJ2-5,13,CASTSGPLETQYF,TGTGCCAGCACATCGGGACCCTTGGAGACCCAGTACTTC
many,.,TRBV15,TRBJ1-1,13,CATSGGVITEAFF,TGTGCCACCAGCGGAGGAGTGATCACTGAAGCTTTCTTT
.,.,TRBV20-1,TRBJ2-7,14,CSASRLGGLGEQYF,TGCAGTGCTAGTCGTCTGGGCGGGTTGGGCGAGCAGTACTTC